Shown below are 32 T cell receptor beta chains from a single sample sequenced in a study of CD8+ T cells in alopecia areata. RNA was isolated and reverse transcribed to cDNA, the sequencing template. TCRdb's table, derived via immunoSEQ multiplex PCR, lists solely in-frame clones and lacks some. The sample gives some 170,000 clones, almost 65% of which show up once; about 1.7% is in the top ten. The source was CD4+ T cells sorted from blood, collected at week 0. The receptors originated from a human donor with alopecia areata.

This clone was counted a few times. This sequence joins TRBV7-2 and TRBJ1-6; 7 bases are shared with TRBD1. This CDR3 comprises 15 residues. Trimming at V came to 5 bases and at J to 5 bases, leaving 6 bases not matched to a gene. The germline CDR1 and CDR2 sequences are SGHTA and FQGNSA. CDR3 sequence (DNA): TGTGCCAGCAGCCCAGGGGGAGTGAATAATTCACCCCTCCACTTT. Amino acids: CASSPGGVNNSPLHF. The whole variable domain, remainder taken from reference TRBV7-2 and TRBJ1-6, is GAGVSQSPSNKVTEKGKDVELRCDPISGHTALYWYRQSLGQGLEFLIYFQGNSAPDKSGLPSDRFSAERTGGSVSTLTIQRTQQEDSAVYLCASSPGGVNNSPLHFGNGTRLTVT.

The table lists this clone with a few counts. CDR3 protein: CASSQALTSGGAFVTDTQYF. As DNA, the CDR3 is TGTGCCAGCAGCCAAGCGTTGACTAGCGGGGGGGCCTTCGTCACAGATACGCAGTATTTT. V is TRBV4-2 and J is TRBJ2-3; TRBD2 matches 14 bases. This CDR3 is built from 20 residues. The V gene end was trimmed by 1 base and the J gene end by 2 bases; junction bases not matched to a gene: 11. CDR1 is LGHNA, CDR2 YNFKEQ, per germline.

This chain uses TRBV4-2 with TRBJ1-4; D gene ambiguous. Germline V gene data show CDR1 as LGHNA and CDR2 as YNFKEQ. The CDR3 contains 14 residues. Trimming took off 0 bases at V and 8 bases at J, with 10 bases between the two ends. The CDR3 coding sequence is TGTGCCAGCAGCCAAGAAAGTAGTTGGGAAAAACTGTTTTTT. Translated, it gives CASSQESSWEKLFF.

In its sample, this clone was seen a few times. J is TRBJ2-3 and V is TRBV30; D is undetermined. The germline V and J ends were trimmed by 0 bases and 2 bases, with 12 bases remaining between them. The CDR3 has 15 residues. The germline V gene encodes CDR1 GTSNPN and CDR2 SVGIG (reference sequence). Here the CDR3 DNA reads TGTGCCTGGAGTGTATTAAGGCAGATCACAGATACGCAGTATTTT. The encoded protein is CAWSVLRQITDTQYF. The full variable domain, completed using reference TRBV30 and TRBJ2-3, is SQTIHQWPATLVQPVGSPLSLECTVEGTSNPNLYWYRQAAGRGLQLLFYSVGIGQISSEVPQNLSASRPQDRQFILSSKKLLLSDSGFYLCAWSVLRQITDTQYFGPGTRLTVL.

This clone was observed a few times. V is TRBV28 and J is TRBJ2-7; maybe TRBD2 (5 bases). The CDR3 length is 14 residues. The germline V and J ends were trimmed by 3 bases and 0 bases, with 9 bases remaining between them. In germline, CDR1 is MDHEN, CDR2 SYDVKM. The CDR3 bases are TGTGCCAGCAGTTTTGGGAGTAGCTCCTACGAGCAGTACTTC. It encodes CASSFGSSSYEQYF.

V gene TRBV30 combines with J gene TRBJ1-1, with D possibly being TRBD1 (6 bases). This CDR3 is built from 13 residues. V lost 1 base and J 3 bases, leaving 9 bases between the germline ends. Germline CDR1 and CDR2: GTSNPN and SVGIG (reference sequence). CDR3 DNA sequence: TGTGCCTGGAGTGCGAGGGGGGACACTGAAGCTTTCTTT. This sequence encodes CAWSARGDTEAFF.

The genes are TRBV4-3 and TRBJ1-2, with unresolved D. With 0 bases removed from V and 0 bases from J, the gap between germline ends came to 8 bases. Per germline, CDR1 LGHNA and CDR2 YSLEER. CDR3 length: 15 residues. CDR3 region: CASSQEATTNYGYTF. The CDR3 DNA reads as TGCGCCAGCAGCCAAGAGGCCACGACTAACTATGGCTACACCTTC.

The chain combines TRBV6-5 with TRBJ1-2; D not resolved. Germline assignment: CDR1 MNHEY and CDR2 SVGAGI. The ends were cut back, 2 bases at V and 3 bases at J, with 7 bases in the middle. The CDR3 runs 13 residues. The CDR3 nucleotides read TGTGCCAGCAGTTACGACGTGGACTATGGCTACACCTTC. It encodes CASSYDVDYGYTF.

The chain is built from TRBV7-8 and TRBJ1-2, with 7 bases matching TRBD1. Germline V gives CDR1 SGHVS, CDR2 FQNEAQ. This CDR3 has 15 amino acids. After removal of 1 base from V and 4 bases from J, the junction contained 6 bases not matched to a gene. CDR3 bases: TGTGCCAGCAGCTTAGGGCAGGGGGTCACCTATGGCTACACCTTC. Translation: CASSLGQGVTYGYTF.

CDR3 residues: CAWSTWGGNTDTQYF. DNA of the CDR3: TGTGCCTGGAGTACATGGGGGGGGAACACAGATACGCAGTATTTT. The genes are TRBV30 and TRBJ2-3; 7 bases map to TRBD2. CDR1 is GTSNPN and CDR2 is SVGIG in the germline V gene (reference sequence). V dropped 2 bases and J dropped 2; count of bases not matched to a gene: 7. This CDR3 has 15 amino acids.

This clone was seen once. V is TRBV6-5 and J is TRBJ1-6; TRBD1 might be the D (6 bases). V dropped 2 bases and J dropped 7 bases, with 15 bases sitting between them. The germline CDR1 and CDR2 sequences are MNHEY and SVGAGI. This CDR3 region has 16 residues. The CDR3 loop reads CASSYIPGRGNSPLHF. CDR3 sequence (DNA): TGTGCCAGCAGTTACATTCCGGGCAGGGGAAATTCACCCCTCCACTTT.

This clone occurred many times. The V call is TRBV5-1, the J call TRBJ1-6; 11 bases line up with TRBD1. In germline, CDR1 is SGHRS, CDR2 YFSETQ. The CDR3 is 15 amino acids. Trimming took 0 bases from V and 9 from J; bases not matched to a gene: 2. CDR3 residues: CASSLAGTGGSPLHF. The CDR3 DNA sequence: TGCGCCAGCAGCTTGGCCGGGACAGGGGGTTCACCCCTCCACTTT. Full variable domain (rest looked up from reference TRBV5-1 and TRBJ1-6): KAGVTQTPRYLIKTRGQQVTLSCSPISGHRSVSWYQQTPGQGLQFLFEYFSETQRNKGNFPGRFSGRQFSNSRSEMNVSTLELGDSALYLCASSLAGTGGSPLHFGNGTRLTVT.

The V gene is TRBV28, the J gene TRBJ1-2; TRBD1 matches at 7 bases. Germline loops: CDR1 MDHEN, CDR2 SYDVKM. Trimming removed 7 bases from V and 3 bases from J; junction bases left unmatched: 11. The CDR3 sequence is 15 residues long. CDR3 sequence: CASNKGTESDYGYTF. CDR3 nucleotide sequence: TGTGCCAGCAACAAAGGGACAGAGAGCGACTATGGCTACACCTTC.

By proportion, this clone is medium-sized. The V call is TRBV18, the J call TRBJ1-3; D not certain. V shed 1 base and J shed 1 base, with 5 bases lying between them. Germline V gene lookup returns CDR1 KGHSH and CDR2 LQKENI. There are 14 residues in the CDR3. The CDR3 protein is CASSPLASGNTIYF. CDR3 nucleotide sequence: TGTGCCAGCTCACCACTGGCTTCTGGAAACACCATATATTTT.

The chain couples TRBV2 to TRBJ2-1; D gene ambiguous. V was pared by 7 bases and J by 8 bases, with 15 bases between. Germline V gene sequence: CDR1 SNHLY, CDR2 FYNNEI. The CDR3 is 13 amino acids. DNA of the CDR3: TGTGCCAGCACTCTAGATGTCGGGCATGAGCAGTTCTTC. Amino acid sequence: CASTLDVGHEQFF.

The table lists this clone with a few counts. This sequence joins TRBV4-3 and TRBJ1-2, with 9 bases identical to TRBD1. Germline CDR1 reads LGHNA; CDR2 reads YSLEER. Unmatched junction bases numbered 4, after V lost 4 bases and J lost 4 bases. This CDR3 spans 14 amino acids. CDR3 bases: TGCGCCAGCAGCCCACAGGGGGCTCTCTATGGCTACACCTTC. Its translation: CASSPQGALYGYTF.

The V and J genes are TRBV30 and TRBJ2-7; no clear D. Germline CDR1 reads GTSNPN; CDR2 reads SVGIG (reference sequence). V was clipped by 0 bases and J by 5 bases, with 8 bases between them. The CDR3 sequence is 12 residues long. DNA of the CDR3: TGTGCCTGGAGTGTAATAGGACACGAGCAGTACTTC. Protein product: CAWSVIGHEQYF.

The chain carries TRBV19 and TRBJ2-2; D not resolved. The CDR3 covers 11 residues. The germline V gene has CDR1 LNHDA and CDR2 SQIVND (reference sequence). With 6 bases removed from V and 7 bases from J, the gap between germline ends came to 6 bases. The CDR3 sequence is CASRGGGELFF. Written as DNA, the CDR3 is TGTGCCAGTAGGGGCGGCGGGGAGCTGTTTTTT.

This chain links TRBV19 with TRBJ1-1; D is unclear. The CDR3 length is 12 residues. V lost 3 bases and J 8 bases, leaving 10 bases between the germline ends. The germline gives CDR1 LNHDA, CDR2 SQIVND (reference sequence). The CDR3 nucleotides are TGTGCCAGTAGTATGTTCGACGGGGAAGCTTTCTTT. Translating gives CASSMFDGEAFF.

The chain is built from TRBV2 and TRBJ1-3; D gene uncertain. CDR1 and CDR2 from the germline V gene are SNHLY and FYNNEI. The V end lost 4 bases, the J end lost 6 bases, and 7 bases lay between the germline ends. CDR3 length equals 12 residues. The chain's CDR3 is CASSAGLNTIYF. The CDR3 DNA sequence: TGTGCCAGCAGTGCGGGCCTAAACACCATATATTTT.

This clone was found a few times. J is TRBJ1-4 and V is TRBV14; D is undetermined. Deletions cut 3 bases from V and 8 bases from J, with 13 bases between. Looked up from germline, CDR1 is SGHDN and CDR2 is FVKESK. The CDR3 has 14 amino acids. The CDR3 spells CASSQSISGEKLFF. The CDR3 nucleotides are TGTGCCAGCAGCCAGAGTATAAGCGGGGAAAAACTGTTTTTT.

In DNA form, the CDR3 reads TGTGCCACCAGCATCAGGACTGGGAACGGGGAGCTGTTTTTT. It specifies CATSIRTGNGELFF. V usage is TRBV15 and J usage is TRBJ2-2, with D maybe TRBD2 (5 bases). Trimming shortened V by 4 bases and J by 7 bases, and 13 bases separated the two germline ends. From germline, CDR1 is LNHNV and CDR2 YYDKDF (reference sequence). The CDR3 runs 14 residues.

The V and J genes are TRBV25-1 and TRBJ1-2; D gene uncertain. CDR1 is MGHDK and CDR2 is SYGVNS in the germline V gene. The CDR3 runs 13 residues. V was clipped by 7 bases and J by 5 bases, with 14 bases between them. CDR3 in DNA: TGTGCCAGCATTTCGGACGGGGAATATGGCTACACCTTC. This codes for CASISDGEYGYTF.

This clone has ten or more counts. This chain connects TRBV19 to TRBJ1-2; maybe TRBD1 (5 bases). The CDR3 consists of 15 residues. Germline lookup yields CDR1 LNHDA and CDR2 SQIVND (reference sequence). Deletions cut 2 bases from V and 4 bases from J, with 14 bases between. CDR3 sequence (DNA): TGTGCCAGTAGTATACCGAACAGGTCGATCTATGGCTACACCTTC. Protein: CASSIPNRSIYGYTF.

The chain recombines TRBV30 with TRBJ1-1, with D perhaps TRBD1 (5 bases). The V gene lost 4 bases and the J gene lost 0 bases, with 12 bases spanning the gap. Germline V gives CDR1 GTSNPN, CDR2 SVGIG (reference sequence). The CDR3 has 14 amino acids. CDR3 loop: CAWIFGGMNTEAFF. DNA for the CDR3: TGTGCCTGGATATTTGGGGGAATGAACACTGAAGCTTTCTTT.

This chain joins TRBV20-1 and TRBJ1-4; 7 bases fit TRBD1. CDR1 is DFQATT, CDR2 SNEGSKA, per germline (reference sequence). The CDR3 spans 11 residues. The trim removed 6 bases at V and 14 bases at J, leaving 9 bases unmatched. Here the CDR3 DNA reads TGCAGTGCCGGTCCGGGACAGTTCCTGTTTTTT. The encoded protein is CSAGPGQFLFF.

V and J are TRBV10-3 and TRBJ2-5; no definite D call. V lost 1 base to trimming and J lost 5 bases, with 5 bases between them. Germline CDR1 and CDR2: ENHRY and SYGVKD. The CDR3 runs to 12 residues. The CDR3 spells CAISELTETQYF. CDR3 bases: TGTGCCATCAGTGAGTTAACCGAGACCCAGTACTTC.

In its sample, this clone was seen a few times. The chain combines TRBV4-3 with TRBJ1-1, with 7 bases aligning to TRBD1. This CDR3 is built from 13 residues. V lost 0 bases, J lost 11 bases, and 6 bases stayed unmatched. Germline CDR1 LGHNA, CDR2 YSLEER. In DNA form, the CDR3 reads TGCGCCAGCAGCCAAGATCTACAGGGGAAGGCTTTCTTT. Translated: CASSQDLQGKAFF.

The rearrangement uses TRBV5-6 and TRBJ2-5; 10 nucleotides agree with TRBD1. This CDR3 is built from 15 residues. V lost 0 bases and J lost 2; bases outside the gene matches: 1. Per germline, CDR1 SGHDT and CDR2 YYEEEE. The CDR3: CASSLAGQGQETQYF. The CDR3 bases are TGTGCCAGCAGCTTGGCGGGACAGGGGCAAGAGACCCAGTACTTC.

This clone has a handful of counts. This chain joins TRBV15 and TRBJ2-3, with D unclear. The CDR3 length is 15 residues. CDR1 and CDR2 (germline): LNHNV, YYDKDF (reference sequence). V gave up 1 base and J gave up 0 bases, with 8 bases separating them. CDR3 DNA: TGTGCCACCAGCAGAGCTGGGGAAAGCACAGATACGCAGTATTTT. Translation gives CATSRAGESTDTQYF.

The chain uses TRBV2 and TRBJ2-1, with a weak D call TRBD2 (6 bases). Looked up from germline, CDR1 is SNHLY and CDR2 is FYNNEI. The CDR3 runs to 14 residues. Deletions cut 3 bases from V and 10 bases from J, with 16 bases between. The CDR3 is CASSDARGPGEQFF. The CDR3 region has the DNA TGTGCCAGCAGTGATGCGCGGGGACCGGGGGAGCAGTTCTTC.

The chain combines TRBV10-2 with TRBJ1-6; 7 nucleotides align to TRBD1. The CDR3 has 13 residues. From germline, CDR1 is WSHSY and CDR2 SAAADI. Trimming at V came to 7 bases and at J to 9 bases, leaving 6 bases not matched to a gene. The CDR3 sequence is CASTLTGSSPLHF. The CDR3 DNA is TGCGCCAGCACCTTGACAGGGAGTTCACCCCTCCACTTT.